These 15 T cell receptor beta chains were all obtained from the same sample, sequenced in a study of blood T cell repertoires in COVID-19. Clones were read by immunoSEQ multiplex PCR, and TCRdb kept only the in-frame ones, dropping some. Of around 300,000 clones listed, 85% are singletons. Source material: peripheral blood. These receptors came from a woman aged 45-60 years with active or convalescent COVID-19.

The rearrangement joins TRBV19 to TRBJ2-7; 9 positions match TRBD1. Germline values: CDR1 LNHDA, CDR2 SQIVND (reference sequence). After removal of 4 bases from V and 4 bases from J, the junction contained 29 bases not matched to a gene. The CDR3 has 22 amino acids. The CDR3 coding sequence is TGTGCCAGTAGTAGAAAATATAGGGGAACAGGGGGCATCACCCCAAGATGGTACGAGCAGTACTTC. Translated, it gives CASSRKYRGTGGITPRWYEQYF.

This clone was detected only once. This sequence joins TRBV11-2 and TRBJ2-1; no clear D. The CDR3 sequence is 12 residues long. Deletions cut 0 bases from V and 16 bases from J, with 13 bases between. CDR1 is SGHAT and CDR2 is FQNNGV in the germline V gene. As DNA, the CDR3 is TGTGCCAGCAGCTTAGATCTGATACGAGCCTTCTTC. It encodes CASSLDLIRAFF. The entire variable domain, with the rest obtained from reference TRBV11-2 and TRBJ2-1, is as follows: EAGVAQSPRYKIIEKRQSVAFWCNPISGHATLYWYQQILGQGPKLLIQFQNNGVVDDSQLPKDRFSAERLKGVDSTLKIQPAKLEDSAVYLCASSLDLIRAFFGPGTRLTVL.

CDR3 coding DNA: TGTGCTAGTGGTTTGGTCGCAGGGGGCATAAACTATGGCTACACCTTC. It specifies CASGLVAGGINYGYTF. The chain has TRBV12-5 and TRBJ1-2; 8 bases line up with TRBD1. Germline CDR1 LGHNT, CDR2 FRNRAP. The V gene end was trimmed by 0 bases and the J gene end by 2 bases; junction bases not matched to a gene: 5. The CDR3 is made up of 16 amino acids.

V gene TRBV5-8 combines with J gene TRBJ1-1, with D perhaps TRBD1 (6 bases). Per germline, CDR1 SGHTS and CDR2 YDEGEE. The CDR3 consists of 13 residues. Between the trimmed V and J ends, which lost 6 bases and 7 bases, there was a span of 16 bases. Here the CDR3 reads CASTNRDNLEAFF. CDR3 nucleotides: TGTGCCAGCACCAACCGGGACAATCTTGAAGCTTTCTTT.

CDR3 sequence reads: CASSPRTDDGYTF. Written as DNA, the CDR3 is TGTGCCAGCTCACCGCGGACAGATGATGGCTACACCTTC. The chain employs TRBV18 and TRBJ1-2; a possible D gene is TRBD1 (6 bases). CDR1 is KGHSH and CDR2 is LQKENI in the germline V gene. Trimming took 3 bases from V and 6 from J, leaving 11 bases between them. CDR3 size: 13 residues.

In its sample, this clone was seen a few times. The chain recombines TRBV7-9 with TRBJ2-3; 15 bases fit TRBD2. With 5 bases clipped from V and 6 bases from J, the junction kept 12 bases outside the gene matches. The CDR3 consists of 18 residues. Per the germline V gene, CDR1 is SEHNR and CDR2 is FQNEAQ (reference sequence). DNA for the CDR3: TGTGCCAGCAGCCCCGGGACTAGCGGGAGGAGTAGTAGGGATACGCAGTATTTT. Translation: CASSPGTSGRSSRDTQYF.

The rearrangement links TRBV29-1 to TRBJ2-5, with D maybe TRBD2 (6 bases). This CDR3 is built from 13 residues. Deletions cut 3 bases from V and 5 bases from J, with 13 bases between. Germline V gene sequence: CDR1 SQVTM, CDR2 ANQGSEA. In DNA, the CDR3 is TGCAGCGTTGAGGGAACTGGGGGGGAGACCCAGTACTTC. Translating it yields CSVEGTGGETQYF.

The chain joins TRBV5-1 to TRBJ2-6; 11 positions agree with TRBD1. In germline, CDR1 is SGHRS, CDR2 YFSETQ. V lost 0 bases to trimming and J lost 0 bases; unmatched junction nucleotides: 2. CDR3 length: 18 amino acids. The CDR3 DNA sequence: TGCGCCAGCAGCTTGGATGGGACAGGGGGCTCTGGGGCCAACGTCCTGACTTTC. Translated, it gives CASSLDGTGGSGANVLTF. The whole variable domain, filled in from reference TRBV5-1 and TRBJ2-6, reads KAGVTQTPRYLIKTRGQQVTLSCSPISGHRSVSWYQQTPGQGLQFLFEYFSETQRNKGNFPGRFSGRQFSNSRSEMNVSTLELGDSALYLCASSLDGTGGSGANVLTFGAGSRLTVL.

V gene TRBV6-5 combines with J gene TRBJ2-1; 7 bases align to TRBD2. The V gene end was trimmed by 6 bases and the J gene end by 6 bases; junction bases not matched to a gene: 11. CDR1 is MNHEY and CDR2 is SVGAGI in the germline V gene. This CDR3 is 15 amino acids long. CDR3 sequence reads: CASSGLGLAVNEQFF. The CDR3 DNA sequence: TGTGCCAGCAGCGGCTTGGGGCTAGCGGTCAATGAGCAGTTCTTC.

The CDR3, as DNA: TGCAGCGTTCAGACTAGCGGGTTGGGCGAGCAGTTCTTC. Protein sequence: CSVQTSGLGEQFF. This chain connects TRBV29-1 to TRBJ2-1, with 10 bases fitting TRBD2. The V segment lost 5 bases and the J segment 10 bases; nucleotides outside the gene matches: 8. This CDR3 region has 13 residues. The V gene's germline CDR1 is SQVTM and CDR2 ANQGSEA.

The V call is TRBV9, the J call TRBJ2-3; TRBD2 aligns across 11 bases. Unmatched junction bases numbered 2, after V lost 3 bases and J lost 2 bases. Per the germline V gene, CDR1 is SGDLS and CDR2 is YYNGEE. The CDR3 is made up of 15 amino acids. Here the CDR3 reads CASSGSGRATDTQYF. The CDR3 nucleotides read TGTGCCAGCAGCGGTAGCGGGAGGGCCACAGATACGCAGTATTTT.

This clone came up once. The chain combines TRBV6-5 with TRBJ2-5; 7 bases line up with TRBD2. CDR3 size: 14 residues. The V and J ends lost 11 bases and 2 bases, in that order; junction bases with no gene match: 11. The V gene's germline CDR1 is MNHEY and CDR2 SVGAGI. The CDR3 DNA reads TGTGCCGGGAGGGGAGGGCCTCTACAAGAGACCCAGTACTTC. Translation gives CAGRGGPLQETQYF.

This clone has more than one count but fewer than ten. V is TRBV6-5 and J is TRBJ1-6, with 7 bases identical to TRBD1. Germline assignment: CDR1 MNHEY and CDR2 SVGAGI. The CDR3 consists of 14 residues. With 8 bases clipped from V and 3 bases from J, the junction kept 4 bases outside the gene matches. The CDR3 region is CASGTANYNSPLHF. CDR3 nucleotide sequence: TGTGCCAGCGGGACAGCCAACTATAATTCACCCCTCCACTTT.

The V call is TRBV9, the J call TRBJ2-7, with D possibly matching TRBD2 (6 bases). Germline CDR1 reads SGDLS; CDR2 reads YYNGEE. The CDR3 loop spans 15 amino acids. The germline V and J ends were trimmed by 4 bases and 0 bases, with 14 bases remaining between them. The CDR3 spells CASSIEIGSSYEQYF. The CDR3 coding sequence is TGTGCCAGCAGCATCGAAATCGGGAGCTCCTACGAGCAGTACTTC.

The V and J genes are TRBV3-1 (or the pseudogene TRBV3-2) and TRBJ2-6; 7 nucleotides match TRBD2. Germline values: CDR1 LGHDT, CDR2 YNNKEL (reference sequence). The CDR3 is 17 amino acids. Unmatched junction bases numbered 4, after V lost 0 bases and J lost 2 bases. The CDR3 nucleotides are TGTGCCAGCAGCCAAGAATTCGGGGGGACTGGGGCCAACGTCCTGACTTTC. This sequence encodes CASSQEFGGTGANVLTF.